This entry is about one T cell receptor (beta chain). The data are from a study of blood T cell repertoires in COVID-19. Study details: The United States, Italy and Spain provided the acute and convalescent COVID-19 samples. PBMCs, B-cell-depleted T cells, or T cells were the source of the cDNA or gDNA that made up the material.

Original methodology: Reference gene primers were amplified, and this amplification served to estimate nucleated cell counts. Generated by immunoSEQ multiplex PCR, the TCRdb table keeps only in-frame clones and is missing some. The V and J calls and clone size are taken from that table; D and trimming were inferred from the DNA. The sample records 150,000 to 250,000 clones, around 80% being singletons. The sequenced sample consisted of peripheral blood. This clonotype was obtained from a human donor with acute or convalescent COVID-19. The donor label of this sample is uncertain.

In nucleotides, the CDR3 is TGTGCCACCCGAGAGGGCGGGAGAGGGGAGACCCAGTACTTC. This codes for CATREGGRGETQYF. The V call is TRBV28, the J call TRBJ2-5; 7 nucleotides align to TRBD2. The CDR3 runs 14 residues. From germline, CDR1 is MDHEN and CDR2 SYDVKM. The ends lost 10 bases at V and 5 bases at J; junction bases unmatched: 13.